This is a list of T cell receptor beta chains from one sample in a study of blood T cell repertoires in COVID-19. Sequencing was performed with immunoSEQ multiplex PCR; in TCRdb, only in-frame clones are kept and a portion is missing. The sample carries 70,000 to 95,000 clones, about 85% recorded once. Sequencing input: peripheral blood. The origin of the receptors is a man aged 80 or over with active or convalescent COVID-19. The CDR3 runs from the conserved cysteine through the conserved F or W. The order of the fields is clone size, J gene, D gene, V gene, CDR3 DNA, CDR3 protein. D genes are given only for firm matches. Not all rows give a size; the values are once, few, many and, for expanded clones, a class.

>.|TRBJ1-3|.|TRBV5-4
TGTGCCAGCAGCTCACAGGGAACTGGAAACACCATATATTTT
CASSSQGTGNTIYF
>.|TRBJ1-5|.|TRBV5-1
TGCGCCAGCAGCTTGGGGGGCGAACATCAGCCCCAGCATTTT
CASSLGGEHQPQHF
>many|TRBJ1-5|.|TRBV4-1
TGCGCCAGCAGCCAAGAGCCGGGGAATCAGCCCCAGCATTTT
CASSQEPGNQPQHF
>once|TRBJ2-3|.|TRBV11-3
TGTGCCAGCAGCTCCGGGACTCGCACAGATACGCAGTATTTT
CASSSGTRTDTQYF
>.|TRBJ1-1|TRBD1|TRBV10-2
TGCGCCAGCAGTGAGAGGGACAGGGGACTGAACTTT
CASSERDRGLNF
>.|TRBJ1-4|.|TRBV11-3
TGTGCCAGCAGCCCCCCGGGGGTCCCCGAAAAACTGTTTTTT
CASSPPGVPEKLFF
>.|TRBJ1-2|TRBD1|TRBV29-1
TGCAGCGTGGGCGACAGGGTCTATGGCTACACCTTC
CSVGDRVYGYTF
>.|TRBJ2-3|.|TRBV10-1
TGCGCCAGCAGTGAGAACAGGGGCACAGATACGCAGTATTTT
CASSENRGTDTQYF
>.|TRBJ2-6|TRBD1|TRBV18
TGTGCCAGCAGTCAGGACAGGGCTGGGGCCAACGTCCTGACTTTC
CASSQDRAGANVLTF
>.|TRBJ2-1|.|TRBV11-2
TGTGCCAGCAGCCCTCTACTAGGAACCTACAATGAGCAGTTCTTC
CASSPLLGTYNEQFF
>.|TRBJ2-2|.|TRBV18
TGTGCCAGCTCACCCAGCCGGCCATTTAGACAGGAGAACACCGGGGAGCTGTTTTTT
CASSPSRPFRQENTGELFF
>.|TRBJ2-6|.|TRBV2
TGTGCCAGCAGTGAAAGGACACCAGGACCTGGGGCCAACGTCCTGACTTTC
CASSERTPGPGANVLTF
>.|TRBJ2-2|.|TRBV11-2
TGTGCCAGCAGCTTACTGGACAGCACCGGGGAGCTGTTTTTT
CASSLLDSTGELFF
>.|TRBJ2-2|TRBD2|TRBV4-2
TGTGCCAGCAGCCAGATAGCGGGGGGGCGCGTCGTAGCCGGGGAGCTGTTTTTT
CASSQIAGGRVVAGELFF
>.|TRBJ2-4|.|TRBV2
TGTGCCAGCAGTGAACATAGGGGTCCTGGGATTCAGTACTTC
CASSEHRGPGIQYF
>.|TRBJ2-1|TRBD2|TRBV2
TGTGCCAGGGGACTAGCTGACAATGAGCAGTTCTTC
CARGLADNEQFF
>once|TRBJ1-1|TRBD1|TRBV2
TGTGCCAGCTTTACAGGGGCCCTGGGGAACACTGAAGCTTTCTTT
CASFTGALGNTEAFF
>.|TRBJ2-3|TRBD1|TRBV5-1
TGCGCCAGCAGCTTGGGGGACAGTCCTAGCACAGATACGCAGTATTTT
CASSLGDSPSTDTQYF
>.|TRBJ2-5|.|TRBV5-4
TGTGCCAGCAGCTTGGGGGGGGGCGTTGAGACCCAGTACTTC
CASSLGGGVETQYF
>.|TRBJ1-3|.|TRBV7-2
TGTGCCAGCAGCCGGGGGACCGAAGGATACACCATATATTTT
CASSRGTEGYTIYF
>.|TRBJ1-1|.|TRBV2
TGTGCCAGCAGTGTAAAATATGAAGCTTTCTTT
CASSVKYEAFF
>few|TRBJ1-1|.|TRBV10-1
TGCGCCAGCGGAGGAACTACGGCTGAAGCTTTCTTT
CASGGTTAEAFF
>few|TRBJ2-5|TRBD1|TRBV11-3
TGTGCCAGCAGCAAAAACAGGGGAACAACGGAGACCCAGTACTTC
CASSKNRGTTETQYF
>.|TRBJ2-5|.|TRBV29-1
TGCAGCGTTGAAGGGGGACATACCCCTGTCGAGACCCAGTACTTC
CSVEGGHTPVETQYF
>.|TRBJ2-5|.|TRBV9
TGTGCCTCCTCCGCGGGGCGTATGGAGACCCAGTACTTC
CASSAGRMETQYF